This passage covers 20 T cell receptor beta chains from one sample sequenced in a study of T cells in Graves' hyperthyroidism and ophthalmopathy. The investigators amplified TCR beta CDR3 regions from RNA transcripts. RT-PCR in the first round (using the HTBI primer set) targeted the TCR CDR3. TCRdb redid the calling of the multiplex PCR reads with MiXCR, one entry per CDR3 protein. The sample contains around 700,000 distinct CDR3 sequences, approximately 40% of which appear only once. Input material: blood. The origin of the receptors is a woman in her thirties or forties with Graves' hyperthyroidism.

In this sample, this clonotype turned up many times. This sequence joins TRBV12-3 or TRBV12-4 and TRBJ1-1; maybe TRBD1 (5 bases). Trimming stripped 6 bases from V and 11 bases from J, with 22 bases between. The CDR3 consists of 14 residues. In DNA, the CDR3 is TGTGCCAGCAGGGACCGGGACGGGAGAGTGGAGGCTTTCTTT. Translation: CASRDRDGRVEAFF.

V gene TRBV30 combines with J gene TRBJ1-4; D is undetermined. Germline loops: CDR1 GTSNPN, CDR2 SVGIG (reference sequence). The V gene lost 3 bases and the J gene lost 8 bases, with 7 bases spanning the gap. The CDR3 has 11 residues. CDR3 sequence reads: CAWRGREKLFF. CDR3 sequence (DNA): TGTGCCTGGAGGGGCAGGGAAAAACTGTTTTTT.

This clonotype appeared a few times. The chain employs TRBV11-2 and TRBJ2-2; TRBD1 agrees at 8 bases. The V gene's germline CDR1 is SGHAT and CDR2 FQNNGV. The V segment lost 2 bases and the J segment 5 bases; nucleotides outside the gene matches: 7. The CDR3 is 16 amino acids. In nucleotides, the CDR3 is TGTGCCAGCAGCTTAATTCCGCAGGGGGCTACCGGGGAGCTGTTTTTT. Translation: CASSLIPQGATGELFF. Using reference TRBV11-2 and TRBJ2-2 for the parts outside the CDR3, the full variable domain is EAGVAQSPRYKIIEKRQSVAFWCNPISGHATLYWYQQILGQGPKLLIQFQNNGVVDDSQLPKDRFSAERLKGVDSTLKIQPAKLEDSAVYLCASSLIPQGATGELFFGEGSRLTVL.

V gene TRBV12-3 or TRBV12-4 combines with J gene TRBJ2-7; 10 positions match TRBD1. J was trimmed by 7 bases and V by 3 bases; bases with no gene match: 6. There are 14 residues in the CDR3. The CDR3 DNA sequence: TGTGCCAGCAGTTTGGGACAGGGGAGGCGGGAGCAGTACTTC. It is translated as CASSLGQGRREQYF.

The chain is built from TRBV28 and TRBJ2-2; 7 nucleotides match TRBD1. V shed 4 bases, J shed 7 bases, and the junction held 6 bases outside the gene matches. Per germline, CDR1 MDHEN and CDR2 SYDVKM. The CDR3 spans 14 residues. CDR3 DNA sequence: TGTGCCAGCAGTTCCGGACAGGTGATCGGGGAGCTGTTTTTT. Residues: CASSSGQVIGELFF.

CDR3 sequence (DNA): TGCGCCAGCAGCCCTAGTAGGGGGAGGTTGGCTTTCTTT. Translating it yields CASSPSRGRLAFF. The V call is TRBV4-3, the J call TRBJ1-1, with D possibly being TRBD1 (6 bases). Trimming pared 4 bases from V and 11 bases from J, leaving 17 bases between. CDR3 length: 13 amino acids. Germline assignment: CDR1 LGHNA and CDR2 YSLEER.

To note about this clonotype: At one boundary the junction diverges from the germline segment, which might be a read error. The V call is TRBV7-2, the J call TRBJ2-1; D remains ambiguous. The germline CDR1 and CDR2 sequences are SGHTA and FQGNSA. The CDR3 totals 13 residues. CDR3 nucleotide sequence: TGCGCCAGCAGCCAAGTTTGGGCGAATGAGCAGTTCTTC. Protein: CASSQVWANEQFF.

CDR3 sequence: CASSPPGRRGNTEAFF. The DNA for the CDR3 is TGTGCCAGCAGTCCTCCGGGACGTAGAGGAAATACTGAAGCTTTCTTT. V usage is TRBV6-6 and J usage is TRBJ1-1; D is possibly TRBD1 (5 bases). V lost 5 bases and J lost 5, with 21 bases in between. Germline lookup yields CDR1 MNHNY and CDR2 SVGAGI (reference sequence). The CDR3 runs to 16 residues.

The chain joins TRBV6-1 to TRBJ2-7, with D hard to call. V was cut by 6 bases and J by 7 bases, with 16 bases left in between. The CDR3 consists of 13 residues. Germline CDR1 MNHNS, CDR2 SASEGT. This CDR3 reads CASRLLNGNEQYF. The CDR3 coding sequence is TGTGCCAGCAGGCTACTTAATGGCAATGAGCAGTACTTC.

This clonotype was seen only a few times. This sequence joins TRBV5-1 and TRBJ2-6; perhaps TRBD2 as D (6 bases). This CDR3 is 15 amino acids long. V was pared by 7 bases and J by 1 base, with 12 bases between. Germline assignment: CDR1 SGHRS and CDR2 YFSETQ. CDR3 nucleotides: TGCGCCAGCGGGACTGAGGGATCTGGGGCCAACGTCCTGACTTTC. It is translated as CASGTEGSGANVLTF.

The table lists this clonotype with a count of one. This chain uses TRBV14 with TRBJ1-1, with no clear D. Germline values: CDR1 SGHDN, CDR2 FVKESK. Trimming took off 2 bases at V and 1 base at J, with 5 bases between the two ends. The CDR3 is 13 amino acids. The CDR3 sequence: CASSQQANTEAFF. In DNA, the CDR3 is TGTGCCAGCAGCCAACAAGCGAACACTGAAGCTTTCTTT. Combining the CDR3 with reference TRBV14 and TRBJ1-1 gives the whole variable domain EAGVTQFPSHSVIEKGQTVTLRCDPISGHDNLYWYRRVMGKEIKFLLHFVKESKQDESGMPNNRFLAERTGGTYSTLKVQPAELEDSGVYFCASSQQANTEAFFGQGTRLTVV.

Ten or more counts support this clonotype. The chain carries TRBV24-1 and TRBJ1-1; perhaps TRBD1 as D (5 bases). Germline-derived CDR1 and CDR2 are KGHDR and SFDVKD. V shed 7 bases and J shed 5 bases, with 13 bases lying between them. The CDR3 has 13 residues. This CDR3 reads CATSSGYGTEAFF. Here the CDR3 DNA reads TGTGCCACCAGCTCAGGGTATGGGACTGAAGCTTTCTTT.

The rearrangement joins TRBV7-9 to TRBJ1-2; no reliable D call. This CDR3 is 13 amino acids long. V lost 9 bases, J lost 5 bases, and 16 bases lay in between. Germline CDR1 is SEHNR and CDR2 is FQNEAQ (reference sequence). The CDR3 coding sequence is TGTGCCAGTAACGCAGGATTAGGGTATGGCTACACCTTC. Translating it yields CASNAGLGYGYTF.

The table lists this clonotype with a count of one. The V and J genes are TRBV10-2 and TRBJ1-5, with TRBD1 identical over 9 bases. The CDR3 runs to 15 residues. Germline V gives CDR1 WSHSY, CDR2 SAAADI. V lost 6 bases, J lost 3 bases, and 6 bases stayed unmatched. CDR3 amino acids: CASSSGTGNNQPQHF. DNA of the CDR3: TGCGCCAGCAGCTCGGGGACAGGGAACAATCAGCCCCAGCATTTT.

In this sample, this clonotype turned up many times. This chain links TRBV2 with TRBJ1-4, with 11 bases that match TRBD1. Per the germline V gene, CDR1 is SNHLY and CDR2 is FYNNEI. Trimming cost V 7 bases and J 8 bases; bases outside gene matches: 6. The CDR3 runs 14 residues. The chain's CDR3 is CASTADRGREKLFF. The CDR3, as DNA: TGTGCCAGCACCGCGGACAGGGGGCGAGAAAAACTGTTTTTT.

This sequence joins TRBV7-9 and TRBJ1-2; 7 bases agree with TRBD1. The CDR3 sequence is 13 residues long. The V and J ends lost 5 bases and 6 bases, in that order; junction bases with no gene match: 6. The germline V gene has CDR1 SEHNR and CDR2 FQNEAQ (reference sequence). The CDR3 nucleotides are TGTGCCAGCAGCGTGACACAGGGGAATGGCTACACCTTC. It codes for CASSVTQGNGYTF.

This clonotype was seen a few times. The rearrangement links TRBV20-1 to TRBJ2-7; 9 bases are a match to TRBD2. The CDR3 is made up of 13 amino acids. Germline V gene sequence: CDR1 DFQATT, CDR2 SNEGSKA (reference sequence). V was pared by 3 bases and J by 6 bases, with 6 bases of the junction left unmatched. The CDR3 DNA sequence: TGCAGTGCTAGTCGGGGACTAGCTCTCGAGCAGTACTTC. It yields the protein CSASRGLALEQYF.

In its sample, this clonotype was seen many times. This chain joins TRBV29-1 and TRBJ1-2, with D perhaps TRBD1 (5 bases). This CDR3 spans 15 amino acids. Per the germline V gene, CDR1 is SQVTM and CDR2 is ANQGSEA. Trimming shortened V by 3 bases and J by 8 bases, and 22 bases separated the two germline ends. CDR3 region: CSVDRRGALSGGYTF. CDR3 DNA sequence: TGCAGCGTTGATCGGAGGGGAGCGTTGAGTGGGGGCTACACCTTC.

The V gene is TRBV30, the J gene TRBJ1-2, with D unclear. The V end was cut by 0 bases, the J end by 8 bases, with 10 bases between. The CDR3 is made up of 12 amino acids. The V gene's germline CDR1 is GTSNPN and CDR2 SVGIG (reference sequence). CDR3 region: CAWSVGLGGYTF. CDR3 DNA sequence: TGTGCCTGGAGTGTCGGTTTAGGAGGCTACACCTTC. The complete variable domain, with remaining parts taken from reference TRBV30 and TRBJ1-2, reads SQTIHQWPATLVQPVGSPLSLECTVEGTSNPNLYWYRQAAGRGLQLLFYSVGIGQISSEVPQNLSASRPQDRQFILSSKKLLLSDSGFYLCAWSVGLGGYTFGSGTRLTVV.

This clonotype has a count of ten or more. The chain is built from TRBV2 and TRBJ1-4, with 7 nucleotides matching TRBD1. The germline CDR1 and CDR2 sequences are SNHLY and FYNNEI. CDR3 size: 15 residues. V gave up 6 bases and J gave up 4 bases; unmatched junction bases: 8. CDR3 nucleotides: TGTGCCAGCAGGGCTGGACAGGCGAATAATGAAAAACTGTTTTTT. It translates to CASRAGQANNEKLFF.